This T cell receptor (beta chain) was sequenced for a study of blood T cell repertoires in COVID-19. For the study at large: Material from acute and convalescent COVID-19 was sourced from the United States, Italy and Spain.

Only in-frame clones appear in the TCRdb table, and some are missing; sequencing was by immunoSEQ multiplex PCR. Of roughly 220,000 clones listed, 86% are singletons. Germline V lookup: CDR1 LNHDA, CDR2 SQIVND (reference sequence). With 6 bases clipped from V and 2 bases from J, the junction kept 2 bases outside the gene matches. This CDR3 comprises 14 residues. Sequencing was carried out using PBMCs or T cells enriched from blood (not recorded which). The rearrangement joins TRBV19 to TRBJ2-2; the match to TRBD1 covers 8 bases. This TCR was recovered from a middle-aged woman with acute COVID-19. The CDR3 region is CASRTGANTGELFF. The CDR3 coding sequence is TGTGCCAGTAGGACAGGGGCTAACACCGGGGAGCTGTTTTTT.